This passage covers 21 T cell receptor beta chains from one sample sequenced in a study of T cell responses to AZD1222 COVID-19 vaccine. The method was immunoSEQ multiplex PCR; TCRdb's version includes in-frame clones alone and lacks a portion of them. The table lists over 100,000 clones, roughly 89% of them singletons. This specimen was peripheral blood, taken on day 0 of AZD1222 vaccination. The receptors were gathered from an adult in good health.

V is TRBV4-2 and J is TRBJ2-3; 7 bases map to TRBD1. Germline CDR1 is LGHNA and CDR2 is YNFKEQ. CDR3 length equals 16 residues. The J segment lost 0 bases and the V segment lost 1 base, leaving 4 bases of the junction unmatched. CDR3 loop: CASSQGLGGSTDTQYF. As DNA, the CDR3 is TGTGCCAGCAGCCAAGGATTAGGGGGCAGCACAGATACGCAGTATTTT.

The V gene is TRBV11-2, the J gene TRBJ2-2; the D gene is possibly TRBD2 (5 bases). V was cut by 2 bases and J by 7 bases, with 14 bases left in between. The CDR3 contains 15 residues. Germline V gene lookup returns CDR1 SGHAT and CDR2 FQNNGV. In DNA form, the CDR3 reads TGTGCCAGCAGCTTATCAGAGAGGGTTAACGGGGAGCTGTTTTTT. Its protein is CASSLSERVNGELFF.

CDR3 amino acids: CAWNRGGVGNQPQHF. DNA for the CDR3: TGTGCCTGGAACAGGGGAGGGGTAGGCAATCAGCCCCAGCATTTT. The chain combines TRBV30 with TRBJ1-5; 7 nucleotides align to TRBD1. The CDR3 length is 15 residues. The V and J ends lost 4 bases and 2 bases, in that order; junction bases with no gene match: 8. The germline V gene encodes CDR1 GTSNPN and CDR2 SVGIG (reference sequence).

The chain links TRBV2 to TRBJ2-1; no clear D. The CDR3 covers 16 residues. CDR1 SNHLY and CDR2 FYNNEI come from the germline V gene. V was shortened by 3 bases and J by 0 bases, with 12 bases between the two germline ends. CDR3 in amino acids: CASSDSTYSSYNEQFF. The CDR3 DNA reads TGTGCCAGCAGTGACTCAACCTATAGCTCCTACAATGAGCAGTTCTTC.

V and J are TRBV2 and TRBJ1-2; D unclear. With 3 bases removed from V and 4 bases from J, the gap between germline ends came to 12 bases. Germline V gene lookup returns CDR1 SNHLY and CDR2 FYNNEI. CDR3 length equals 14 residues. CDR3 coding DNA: TGTGCCAGCAGTGACGTGGCAGCGCTCTATGGCTACACCTTC. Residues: CASSDVAALYGYTF.

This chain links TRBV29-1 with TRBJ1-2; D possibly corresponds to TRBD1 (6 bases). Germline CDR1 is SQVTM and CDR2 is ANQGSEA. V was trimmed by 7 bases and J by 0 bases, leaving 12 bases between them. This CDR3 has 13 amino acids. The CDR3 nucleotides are TGCAGCGCCAACAGGGAGGCTAACTATGGCTACACCTTC. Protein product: CSANREANYGYTF. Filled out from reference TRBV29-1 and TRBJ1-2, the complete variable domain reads SAVISQKPSRDICQRGTSLTIQCQVDSQVTMMFWYRQQPGQSLTLIATANQGSEATYESGFVIDKFPISRPNLTFSTLTVSNMSPEDSSIYLCSANREANYGYTFGSGTRLTVV.

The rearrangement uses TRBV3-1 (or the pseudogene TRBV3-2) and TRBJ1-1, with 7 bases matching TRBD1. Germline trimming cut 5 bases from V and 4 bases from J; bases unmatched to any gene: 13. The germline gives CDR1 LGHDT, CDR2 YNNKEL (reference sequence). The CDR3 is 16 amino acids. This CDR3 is CASSLGQPGLGTEAFF. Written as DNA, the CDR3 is TGTGCCAGCAGCTTGGGACAGCCTGGGTTGGGCACTGAAGCTTTCTTT.

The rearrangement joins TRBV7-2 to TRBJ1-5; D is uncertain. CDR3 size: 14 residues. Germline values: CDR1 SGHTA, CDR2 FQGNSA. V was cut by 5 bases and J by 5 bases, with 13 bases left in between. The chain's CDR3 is CASSLMGLYQPQHF. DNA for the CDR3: TGTGCCAGCAGCCTAATGGGTTTATATCAGCCCCAGCATTTT.

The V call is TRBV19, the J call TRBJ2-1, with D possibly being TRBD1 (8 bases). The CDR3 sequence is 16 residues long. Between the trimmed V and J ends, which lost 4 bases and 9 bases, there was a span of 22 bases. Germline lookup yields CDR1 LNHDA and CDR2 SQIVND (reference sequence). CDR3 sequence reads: CASSTGRTGSGGEQFF. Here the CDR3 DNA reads TGTGCCAGTAGTACCGGACGGACAGGGTCGGGGGGTGAGCAGTTCTTC. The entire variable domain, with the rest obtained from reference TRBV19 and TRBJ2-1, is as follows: DGGITQSPKYLFRKEGQNVTLSCEQNLNHDAMYWYRQDPGQGLRLIYYSQIVNDFQKGDIAEGYSVSREKKESFPLTVTSAQKNPTAFYLCASSTGRTGSGGEQFFGPGTRLTVL.

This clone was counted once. The CDR3 protein is CASSPGQGSNQPQHF. In nucleotides, the CDR3 is TGTGCCAGCAGCCCAGGACAGGGAAGCAATCAGCCCCAGCATTTT. The chain couples TRBV11-2 to TRBJ1-5, with 8 positions matching TRBD1. Trimming cost V 5 bases and J 1 base; bases outside gene matches: 4. The germline CDR1 and CDR2 sequences are SGHAT and FQNNGV. CDR3 size: 15 residues.

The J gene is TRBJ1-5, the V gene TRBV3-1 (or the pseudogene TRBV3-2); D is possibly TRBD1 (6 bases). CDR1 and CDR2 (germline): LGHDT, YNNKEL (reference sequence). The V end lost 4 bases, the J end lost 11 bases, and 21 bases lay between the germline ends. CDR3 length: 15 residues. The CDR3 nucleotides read TGTGCCAGCAGCCCCGGACAGCCCCTCGCCGGGGCCCAGCATTTT. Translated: CASSPGQPLAGAQHF.

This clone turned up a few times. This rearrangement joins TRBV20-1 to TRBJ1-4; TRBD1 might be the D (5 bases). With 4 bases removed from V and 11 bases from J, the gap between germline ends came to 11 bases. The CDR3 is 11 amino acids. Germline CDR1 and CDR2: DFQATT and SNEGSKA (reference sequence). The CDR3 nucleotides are TGCAGTGCTACGCTGGGGGGGAAACTGTTTTTT. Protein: CSATLGGKLFF.

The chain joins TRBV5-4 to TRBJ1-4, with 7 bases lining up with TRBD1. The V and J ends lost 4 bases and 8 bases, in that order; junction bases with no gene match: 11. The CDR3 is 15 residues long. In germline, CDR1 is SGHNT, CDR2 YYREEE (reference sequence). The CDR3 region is CASSDRTGRGEKLFF. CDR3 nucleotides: TGTGCCAGCAGCGATCGGACAGGACGGGGAGAAAAACTGTTTTTT.

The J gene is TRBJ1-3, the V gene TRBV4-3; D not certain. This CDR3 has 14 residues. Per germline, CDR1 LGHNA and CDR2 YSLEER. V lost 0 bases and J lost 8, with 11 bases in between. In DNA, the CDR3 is TGCGCCAGCAGCCAAGAGGAGGGTAGGGACACCATATATTTT. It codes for CASSQEEGRDTIYF.

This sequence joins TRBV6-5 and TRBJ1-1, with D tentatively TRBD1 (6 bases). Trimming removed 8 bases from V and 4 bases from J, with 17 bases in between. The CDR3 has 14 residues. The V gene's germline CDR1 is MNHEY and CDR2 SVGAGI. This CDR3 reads CASCLQGGGTEAFF. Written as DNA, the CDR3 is TGTGCCAGCTGTCTACAGGGTGGGGGCACTGAAGCTTTCTTT.

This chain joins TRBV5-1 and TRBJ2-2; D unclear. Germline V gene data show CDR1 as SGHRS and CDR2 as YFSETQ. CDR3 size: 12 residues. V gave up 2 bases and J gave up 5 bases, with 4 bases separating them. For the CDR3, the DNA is TGCGCCAGCAGCTTATGGACCGGGGAGCTGTTTTTT. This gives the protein CASSLWTGELFF.

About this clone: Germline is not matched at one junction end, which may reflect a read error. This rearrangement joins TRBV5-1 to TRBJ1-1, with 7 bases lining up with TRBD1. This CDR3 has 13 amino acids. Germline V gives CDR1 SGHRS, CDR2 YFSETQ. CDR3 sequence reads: CASSSTGNAEAFF. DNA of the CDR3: TGCGCCAGCAGCTCGACAGGGAACGCTGAAGCTTTCTTT.

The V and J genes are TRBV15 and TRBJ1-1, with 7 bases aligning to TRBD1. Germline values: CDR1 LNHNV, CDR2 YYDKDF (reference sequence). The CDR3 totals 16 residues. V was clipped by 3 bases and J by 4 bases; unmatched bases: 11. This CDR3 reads CATSSRTGRVGTEAFF. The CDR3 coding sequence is TGTGCCACCAGCAGTCGGACAGGCAGAGTGGGCACTGAAGCTTTCTTT.

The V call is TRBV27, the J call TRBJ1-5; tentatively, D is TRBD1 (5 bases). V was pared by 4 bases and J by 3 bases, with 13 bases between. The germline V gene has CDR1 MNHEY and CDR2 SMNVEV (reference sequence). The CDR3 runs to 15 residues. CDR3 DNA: TGTGCCAGCAGTTATGATGGGGCCTTCAATCAGCCCCAGCATTTT. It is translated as CASSYDGAFNQPQHF.

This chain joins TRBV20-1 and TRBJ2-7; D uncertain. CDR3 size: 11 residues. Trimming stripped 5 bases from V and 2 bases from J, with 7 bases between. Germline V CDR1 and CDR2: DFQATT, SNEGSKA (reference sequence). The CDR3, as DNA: TGCAGTGCTGAATTAACCTACGAGCAGTACTTC. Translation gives CSAELTYEQYF.

Here the CDR3 DNA reads TGTGCCAGTAGTATGGGGTACTCTGGAAACACCATATATTTT. This translates into CASSMGYSGNTIYF. This chain links TRBV19 with TRBJ1-3; no definite D call. The germline V and J ends were trimmed by 3 bases and 0 bases, with 6 bases remaining between them. Looked up from germline, CDR1 is LNHDA and CDR2 is SQIVND (reference sequence). The CDR3 contains 14 residues.